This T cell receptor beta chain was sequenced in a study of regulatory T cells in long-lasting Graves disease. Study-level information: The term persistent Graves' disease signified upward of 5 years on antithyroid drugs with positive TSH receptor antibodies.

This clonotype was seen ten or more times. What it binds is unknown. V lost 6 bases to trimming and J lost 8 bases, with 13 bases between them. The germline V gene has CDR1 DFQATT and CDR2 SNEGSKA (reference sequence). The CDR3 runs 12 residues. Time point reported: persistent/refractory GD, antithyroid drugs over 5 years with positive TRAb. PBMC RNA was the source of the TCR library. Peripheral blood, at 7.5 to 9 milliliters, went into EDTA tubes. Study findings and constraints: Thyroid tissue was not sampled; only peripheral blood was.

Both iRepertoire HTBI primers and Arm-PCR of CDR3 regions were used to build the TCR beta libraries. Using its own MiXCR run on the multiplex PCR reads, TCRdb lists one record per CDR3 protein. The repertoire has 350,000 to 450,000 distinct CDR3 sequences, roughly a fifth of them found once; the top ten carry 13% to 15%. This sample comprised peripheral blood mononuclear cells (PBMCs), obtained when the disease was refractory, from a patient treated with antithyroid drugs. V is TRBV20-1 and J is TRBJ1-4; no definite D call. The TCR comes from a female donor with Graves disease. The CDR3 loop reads CSARAQREKLFF. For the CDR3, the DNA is TGCAGTGCCCGCGCCCAACGCGAAAAACTGTTTTTT.